The rows below give T cell receptor beta chains drawn from one sample of a study of T-cell reconstitution after alpha-beta-depleted transplantation in children. TCRdb re-analysed the PCR reads in MiXCR, keeping a single row per CDR3 protein. The sample yields around 530,000 distinct CDR3 sequences, less than 35% seen once. The sample here was PBMCs from the stem cell graft donor, taken from the stem cell graft. These receptors all stem from a human donor who donated a stem cell graft to a child with aplastic anemia. CDR3s include the opening cysteine and the closing phenylalanine or tryptophan. A D gene is named only where the DNA matches it firmly. Only part of the rows carry a size: once, few, many, or a class if the clone is expanded.

TRBJ2-1	.	few	TRBV20-1	TGCAGTGCTAGAGGAGGTCTGTGGGTGGAGGGGGCGAATGAGCAGTTCTTC	CSARGGLWVEGANEQFF
TRBJ1-3	.	.	TRBV5-5	TGTGCCAGCAGCTTGGACGGGGCGCGGGGAAACACCATATATTTT	CASSLDGARGNTIYF
TRBJ2-5	TRBD1	.	TRBV29-1	TGCAGCGTTGGGGACAGCCTTTGGTACTTC	CSVGDSLWYF
TRBJ1-5	.	few	TRBV2	TGTGCCAGCAGTGATTCTTCCTATAGCAATCAGCCCCAGCATTTT	CASSDSSYSNQPQHF
TRBJ2-7	TRBD2	.	TRBV7-2	TGTGCCAGCAGCTTAAGGGACTACTCCTACGAGCAGTACTTC	CASSLRDYSYEQYF
TRBJ2-5	.	few	TRBV20-1	TGCAGTGCTAGTGTCCCAAGCCAAGAGACCCAGTACTTC	CSASVPSQETQYF
TRBJ2-1	.	few	TRBV7-9	TGTGCCAGCAGCTTGGTGGGGAGCGACAATGAGCAGTTCTTC	CASSLVGSDNEQFF
TRBJ2-5	TRBD2	.	TRBV5-5	TGTGCCAGCAGCGGACTAGCGGGAGGAAGAGGACAAGAGACCCAGTACTTC	CASSGLAGGRGQETQYF
TRBJ1-1	.	.	TRBV7-9	TGTGCCAGCAGCTTAGTCCTGGGCCCGAACACTGAAGCTTTCTTT	CASSLVLGPNTEAFF
TRBJ1-1	TRBD1	few	TRBV13	TGTGCCAGCACGACACCGGGACAGGGGGTTGTAGCTTTCTTT	CASTTPGQGVVAFF
TRBJ2-7	.	.	TRBV19	TGTGCCAGTAGTATCGGCAGGCCCTACGAGCAGTACTTC	CASSIGRPYEQYF
TRBJ2-1	.	few	TRBV7-9	TGTGCCAGCAGCTCCACGGACGGCAGCTCCTACAATGAGCAGTTCTTC	CASSSTDGSSYNEQFF
TRBJ2-4	.	few	TRBV5-6	TGTGCCAGCAGCCTTACTGGAGGGGCGGAGGACATTCAGTACTTC	CASSLTGGAEDIQYF
TRBJ2-5	.	.	TRBV30	TGTGCCTGGAGTATCCTAGCGGAGACCCAGTACTTC	CAWSILAETQYF
TRBJ2-7	TRBD2	.	TRBV6-4	TGTGCCAGCAGTGGAAGGGGAGGGCCTTCCTACGAGCAGTACTTC	CASSGRGGPSYEQYF
TRBJ1-6	.	once	TRBV9	TGTGCCAGCAGCGCGGGGGTGAATAATTCACCCCTCCACTTT	CASSAGVNNSPLHF
TRBJ2-5	TRBD1	.	TRBV12-3/TRBV12-4	TGTGCCAGCAGCCGGTCAGGGGGCCAAGAGACCCAGTACTTC	CASSRSGGQETQYF
TRBJ1-4	.	.	TRBV7-9	TGTGCCAGCAGCCCAAACCCGACTAATGAAAAACTGTTTTTT	CASSPNPTNEKLFF
TRBJ1-6	TRBD1	few	TRBV14	TGTGCCAGCAGCCAAAAGACAGGGGGAATCTATTCACCCCTCCACTTT	CASSQKTGGIYSPLHF
TRBJ1-2	TRBD1	.	TRBV19	TGTGCCAGTAGTATTTGGACAGGGGAGCACTATGGCTACACCTTC	CASSIWTGEHYGYTF
TRBJ2-1	.	once	TRBV19	TGTGCCACCAATTCTAGGAACGAGCAGTTCTTC	CATNSRNEQFF
TRBJ2-3	TRBD2	once	TRBV11-2	TGTGCCAGCAGCTCCTCTAGCGGGTCCCTATGGGGAGTCACAGATACGCAGTATTTT	CASSSSSGSLWGVTDTQYF
TRBJ2-3	.	.	TRBV6-5	TGTGCCAGCAGTTACTCTGCAGGCACAGATACGCAGTATTTT	CASSYSAGTDTQYF
TRBJ2-7	TRBD2	.	TRBV29-1	TGCAGCGGGAGGGACTATACCTACGAGCAGTACTTC	CSGRDYTYEQYF
TRBJ1-2	TRBD1	.	TRBV29-1	TGCAGCTCAACCGAAACAGGGGGCAGTAACTATGGCTACACCTTC	CSSTETGGSNYGYTF
TRBJ1-3	.	.	TRBV27	TGTGCCAGCAGCGCCCTATCCGCTGATGGTTCTGGAAACACCATATATTTT	CASSALSADGSGNTIYF
TRBJ2-1	.	.	TRBV20-1	TGCAGTGCTAGAGATCCGGGGTCGTACAATGAGCAGTTCTTC	CSARDPGSYNEQFF
TRBJ2-4	.	few	TRBV30	TGTGCCTGGAGTAAGGTTAGAAGTAAAAACATTCAGTACTTC	CAWSKVRSKNIQYF
TRBJ1-2	.	.	TRBV5-6	TGTGCCAGCAGCTCCCAAGGGGCTGGGGGCTACACCTTC	CASSSQGAGGYTF
TRBJ2-3	.	few	TRBV29-1	TGCAGCGTTTCTCCCGCCCCGTGGGGGGTTAGCACAGATACGCAGTATTTT	CSVSPAPWGVSTDTQYF
TRBJ2-7	.	few	TRBV6-2/TRBV6-3	TGTGCCAGCAGTCGTCGCTACGAGCAGTACTTC	CASSRRYEQYF
TRBJ2-1	TRBD2	.	TRBV12-5	TGTGCTAGTGGTTTGGTACACGCGGGAGAGGTATACAATGAGCAGTTCTTC	CASGLVHAGEVYNEQFF
TRBJ1-2	TRBD1	.	TRBV5-6	TGTGCCAGCAGCTTGGGACAGGGTTTGGTCGGCTACACCTTC	CASSLGQGLVGYTF
TRBJ2-1	TRBD2	few	TRBV29-1	TGCAGCGCCCGACTAGCGGGAGGGTATGAGCAGTTCTTC	CSARLAGGYEQFF
TRBJ1-4	.	.	TRBV18	TGTGCCAGCTCTCACGGCCCCGATGAAAAACTGTTTTTT	CASSHGPDEKLFF
TRBJ2-5	TRBD1	few	TRBV6-5	TGTGCCAGCAGTTACTCTCCGGGACAGGGCCTCGGTGGGACCCAGTACTTC	CASSYSPGQGLGGTQYF
TRBJ2-5	.	.	TRBV29-1	TGCAGCGTTGGGGGTCCTAGCGCAACGAAGGGGGAGACCCAGTACTTC	CSVGGPSATKGETQYF